This T cell receptor (beta chain) was retrieved from a study of blood T cell repertoires in COVID-19. Background on the study: The cDNA or gDNA used as material had been derived from T cells, B-cell-depleted T cells, or PBMCs.

CDR1 is MNHNS and CDR2 is SASEGT in the germline V gene. V lost 3 bases and J 1 base, leaving 4 bases between the germline ends. The CDR3 covers 13 residues. In the original analysis: It was from reference gene primer amplification that nucleated cell counts were estimated. Only in-frame clones appear in the TCRdb table, and some are missing; sequencing was by immunoSEQ multiplex PCR. The DNA was the basis for D and trimming; V, J and clone size are from that table. This table has about 240,000 clones, roughly 87% appearing once. The sequenced sample was peripheral blood. The chain couples TRBV6-1 to TRBJ2-4; D gene unclear. This receptor was taken from a man between 60 and 75 years old who had recovered from COVID-19. The CDR3 reads CASSDRAKNIQYF. As DNA, the CDR3 is TGTGCCAGCAGTGACAGGGCCAAAAACATTCAGTACTTC.